This TCR beta chain comes out of a study of molecular identifiers for immune sequencing clone quantification. As previously described, bulk TCR libraries were made using listed TCR primers. Using its own MiXCR run on the PCR reads, TCRdb lists one record per CDR3 protein. Of some 100,000 distinct CDR3 sequences in the sample, roughly 34% were seen once. General study points: Among 800,000 to 1,000,000 naive cells, spiked Jurkat TCR RNA from a single cell was reportedly detectable.

The CDR3 contains 14 residues. From germline, CDR1 is MDHEN and CDR2 SYDVKM. V gave up 3 bases and J gave up 7 bases; unmatched junction bases: 7. Libraries from naive CD8 cells were generated from 20,000 to 1,000,000 sorted cells (with 10%, 30% or 50% RNA). This clonotype was picked up a small number of times. Its antigen is undetermined. The sequence derives from a human donor in good health. Some libraries in this study had Jurkat cell RNA spiked in. Sequencing was carried out using naive CD8+ T cells from blood, with Jurkat cell RNA spiked in. Subset here: FACS-sorted CD8+CD4-CCR7+CD45RA+ naive T cells. V is TRBV28 and J is TRBJ2-7; 9 nucleotides agree with TRBD1. In DNA form, the CDR3 reads TGTGCCAGCAGTTTCCTTGGACAGGGGAAGGAGCAGTACTTC. Translating it yields CASSFLGQGKEQYF.